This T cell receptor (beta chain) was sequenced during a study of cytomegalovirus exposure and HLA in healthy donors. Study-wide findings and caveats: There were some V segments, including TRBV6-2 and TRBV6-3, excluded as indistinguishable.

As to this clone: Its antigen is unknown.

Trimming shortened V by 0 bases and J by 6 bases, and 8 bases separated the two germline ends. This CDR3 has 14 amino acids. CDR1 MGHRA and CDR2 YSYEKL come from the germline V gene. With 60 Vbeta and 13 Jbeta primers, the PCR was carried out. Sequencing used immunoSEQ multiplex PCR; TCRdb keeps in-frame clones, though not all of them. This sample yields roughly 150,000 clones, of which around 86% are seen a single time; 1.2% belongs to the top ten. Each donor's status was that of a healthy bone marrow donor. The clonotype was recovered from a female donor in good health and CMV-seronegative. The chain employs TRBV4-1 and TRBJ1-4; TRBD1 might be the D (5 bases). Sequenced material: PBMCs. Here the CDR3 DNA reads TGCGCCAGCAGCCAAGACAGGGAGGATGAAAAACTGTTTTTT. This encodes CASSQDREDEKLFF.